Listed below are T cell receptor beta chains from one sample, sequenced in a study of T cells in Graves' hyperthyroidism and ophthalmopathy. TCRdb re-called the multiplex PCR reads with MiXCR, one entry per CDR3 protein. The table has some 600,000 distinct CDR3 sequences, about 15% seen once. The sequenced material came from blood. These receptors originate from a young woman with Graves' hyperthyroidism that later progressed to Graves' ophthalmopathy. Each CDR3 is given with its conserved first and last residue. The order of the fields is V gene, J gene, clone size, D gene, CDR3 protein, CDR3 DNA. The D gene is left open where the match is weak. Only part of the rows carry a size: once, few, many, or a class if the clone is expanded.

>TRBV13|TRBJ2-1|many|TRBD2
CASSFLLADNEQFF
TGTGCCAGCAGCTTCCTACTAGCGGACAATGAGCAGTTCTTC
>TRBV5-5|TRBJ1-1|many|.
CASSKGQLMNTEAFF
TGTGCCAGCAGCAAAGGACAGCTCATGAACACTGAAGCTTTCTTT
>TRBV12-3/TRBV12-4|TRBJ2-7|many|.
CASRTRDSRSYEQYF
TGTGCCAGCAGGACGAGAGACAGTCGCTCCTACGAGCAGTACTTC
>TRBV20-1|TRBJ1-1|many|.
CSAPEGGVDTEAFF
TGCAGTGCCCCAGAGGGTGGGGTAGACACTGAAGCTTTCTTT
>TRBV7-9|TRBJ1-3|many|.
CASSRAADGNTIYF
TGTGCCAGCAGCCGAGCAGCAGATGGAAACACCATATATTTT
>TRBV19|TRBJ1-1|many|.
CASSMRGTEAFF
TGTGCCAGTAGTATGAGGGGAACTGAAGCTTTCTTT
>TRBV2|TRBJ1-5|many|.
CASSERASNQPQHF
TGTGCCAGCAGTGAGAGGGCGAGCAATCAGCCCCAGCATTTT
>TRBV28|TRBJ1-4|many|TRBD1
CASSSGQGGNEKLFF
TGTGCCAGCAGTTCAGGACAGGGAGGGAATGAAAAACTGTTTTTT
>TRBV7-9|TRBJ2-7|many|.
CASSGNSYEQYF
TGTGCCAGCAGCGGAAATTCCTACGAGCAGTACTTC
>TRBV12-3/TRBV12-4|TRBJ2-7|many|TRBD1
CASSPGTGAFYEQYF
TGTGCCAGCAGCCCCGGGACAGGGGCTTTCTACGAGCAGTACTTC
>TRBV7-9|TRBJ2-3|many|.
CASSADRDVDTQYF
TGTGCCAGCAGCGCCGATAGGGATGTGGATACGCAGTATTTT
>TRBV7-8|TRBJ1-6|many|.
CASSLGRGVQFSPLHF
TGTGCCAGCAGCTTAGGCCGAGGGGTCCAATTTTCACCCCTCCACTTT
>TRBV28|TRBJ1-2|many|.
CASSFPPAGSYGYTF
TGTGCCAGCAGTTTCCCCCCCGCGGGGAGCTATGGCTACACCTTC
>TRBV30|TRBJ2-1|many|.
CAWSGDTYNEQFF
TGTGCCTGGAGTGGGGACACCTACAATGAGCAGTTCTTC
>TRBV9|TRBJ2-2|.|TRBD2
CASSDGSAGDTGELFF
TGTGCCAGCAGCGATGGTTCCGCGGGGGACACCGGGGAGCTGTTTTTT
>TRBV7-9|TRBJ2-1|.|.
CASSSALHYNEQFF
TGTGCCAGCAGCTCCGCACTGCACTACAATGAGCAGTTCTTC
>TRBV12-3/TRBV12-4|TRBJ1-2|many|.
CASRPPLGNYGYTF
TGTGCCAGCAGACCTCCGCTTGGGAACTATGGCTACACCTTC
>TRBV3-1|TRBJ2-3|many|TRBD2
CASSPHGRTDTQYF
TGTGCCAGCAGCCCGCACGGGAGGACAGATACGCAGTATTTT
>TRBV11-2|TRBJ1-1|many|TRBD1
CASSLTGYTEAFF
TGTGCCAGCAGCCTGACAGGGTACACTGAAGCTTTCTTT
>TRBV7-2|TRBJ1-1|many|.
CASSSPTGNTEAFF
TGTGCCAGCAGTTCCCCGACAGGGAACACTGAAGCTTTCTTT
>TRBV6-1|TRBJ1-2|many|TRBD1
CASTSGGGNYGYTF
TGTGCCAGCACCTCAGGGGGCGGCAACTATGGCTACACCTTC
>TRBV2|TRBJ2-7|many|TRBD2
CASGTSGDWTYKQYF
TGTGCCAGCGGGACTAGCGGAGACTGGACCTACAAGCAGTACTTC
>TRBV12-3/TRBV12-4|TRBJ2-5|.|TRBD2
CASRGTSGTQIQETQYF
TGTGCCAGCAGAGGGACTAGCGGGACCCAAATCCAAGAGACCCAGTACTTC
>TRBV28|TRBJ2-2|.|TRBD2
CASISGQNTGELFF
TGTGCCAGCATTAGCGGGCAAAACACCGGGGAGCTGTTTTTT
>TRBV6-5|TRBJ1-1|.|.
CASSYSRGWGMLRTEAFF
TGTGCCAGCAGTTACTCCCGCGGGTGGGGAATGTTACGGACTGAAGCTTTCTTT
>TRBV7-8|TRBJ2-3|.|TRBD1
CASNLPGQGALESEVTDTQYF
TGTGCCAGTAATCTCCCGGGACAGGGGGCTCTAGAGAGTGAGGTGACAGATACGCAGTATTTT
>TRBV28|TRBJ2-7|many|.
CASSLPRKDTYEQYF
TGTGCCAGCAGTTTACCCCGGAAAGACACCTACGAGCAGTACTTC
>TRBV5-1|TRBJ2-1|few|TRBD2
CASSLTGTRGGNEQFF
TGCGCCAGCAGCTTGACAGGGACTAGAGGGGGGAATGAGCAGTTCTTC
>TRBV27|TRBJ2-1|.|.
CASTFAGVDEQFF
TGTGCCAGCACTTTCGCAGGGGTGGATGAGCAGTTCTTC
>TRBV5-1|TRBJ2-3|many|.
CASSLEAGRGRDTQYF
TGCGCCAGCAGCTTGGAGGCAGGCCGAGGGAGAGATACGCAGTATTTT
>TRBV6-4|TRBJ2-6|.|TRBD1
CASTPGTGKPGANVLTF
TGTGCCAGCACTCCCGGGACAGGGAAGCCTGGGGCCAACGTCCTGACTTTC
>TRBV6-2/TRBV6-3|TRBJ2-3|.|TRBD2
CAGPLELAGTTDTQYF
TGTGCCGGGCCCTTAGAGCTAGCGGGAACCACAGATACGCAGTATTTT
>TRBV6-1|TRBJ2-4|.|.
CASSRGSEATKNIQYF
TGTGCCAGCAGCCGAGGGTCAGAGGCAACCAAAAACATTCAGTACTTC
>TRBV20-1|TRBJ2-3|.|.
CSARPGATDTQYF
TGCAGTGCTAGGCCGGGTGCCACAGATACGCAGTATTTT
>TRBV11-2|TRBJ2-3|few|TRBD2
CASSRLGGLAGSTDTQYF
TGTGCCAGCAGCCGGCTTGGGGGGTTAGCGGGATCCACAGATACGCAGTATTTT
>TRBV7-2|TRBJ1-2|many|TRBD1
CASSSMTGARVYGYTF
TGTGCCAGCAGCTCCATGACAGGGGCCAGGGTGTATGGCTACACCTTC
>TRBV6-9|TRBJ1-2|.|TRBD1
CASSYGTGKGYTF
TGTGCCAGCAGTTACGGGACAGGGAAAGGCTACACCTTC
>TRBV20-1|TRBJ2-5|.|TRBD1
CSARDAGTVQETQYF
TGCAGTGCTAGAGATGCCGGGACAGTGCAAGAGACCCAGTACTTC
>TRBV20-1|TRBJ2-1|few|TRBD2
CSARKSSGVEGEQFF
TGCAGTGCTAGGAAGTCTAGCGGGGTGGAGGGGGAGCAGTTCTTC
>TRBV11-3|TRBJ2-5|many|.
CASSLNRQETQYF
TGTGCCAGCAGCTTGAACCGACAAGAGACCCAGTACTTC
>TRBV10-3|TRBJ1-1|many|.
CAISVDSNTEAFF
TGTGCCATCAGTGTGGACAGCAACACTGAAGCTTTCTTT
>TRBV30|TRBJ1-1|many|.
CAWRFGGNTEAFF
TGTGCCTGGAGGTTCGGGGGAAACACTGAAGCTTTCTTT
>TRBV7-9|TRBJ1-1|many|TRBD1
CASSDTTGAGNTEAFF
TGTGCCAGCAGCGATACTACAGGGGCGGGGAACACTGAAGCTTTCTTT
>TRBV28|TRBJ1-3|few|.
CASVPQVSGNTIYF
TGTGCCAGCGTCCCACAGGTTTCTGGAAACACCATATATTTT
>TRBV13|TRBJ1-3|many|.
CASSLPGLVSGNTIYF
TGTGCCAGCAGCTTACCTGGACTCGTCTCTGGAAACACCATATATTTT
>TRBV12-3/TRBV12-4|TRBJ2-1|many|.
CASSLGRGGAGYNEQFF
TGTGCCAGCAGTTTAGGTAGGGGGGGAGCGGGTTACAATGAGCAGTTCTTC
>TRBV12-3/TRBV12-4|TRBJ1-2|many|.
CASRPGTLYGYTF
TGTGCCAGCAGACCCGGGACACTTTATGGCTACACCTTC
>TRBV20-1|TRBJ1-2|many|.
CSAVRRVDYGYTF
TGCAGTGCGGTTCGCAGGGTGGACTATGGCTACACCTTC
>TRBV7-9|TRBJ1-2|many|TRBD1
CASSLGTTGVYGYTF
TGTGCCAGCAGCCTTGGCACTACAGGGGTCTATGGCTACACCTTC
>TRBV20-1|TRBJ2-1|many|.
CSARDLAAVTFNEQFF
TGCAGTGCTAGAGATCTGGCAGCGGTAACGTTCAATGAGCAGTTCTTC
>TRBV11-3|TRBJ2-1|few|TRBD2
CASRWAGGEQFF
TGTGCCAGCAGATGGGCGGGGGGGGAGCAGTTCTTC
>TRBV7-9|TRBJ2-5|many|TRBD2
CASSLEPRQLAGVAYGRETQYF
TGTGCCAGCAGCTTAGAGCCCCGGCAACTAGCGGGAGTGGCGTATGGTCGGGAGACCCAGTACTTC
>TRBV20-1|TRBJ2-7|.|TRBD2
CSAREVGGLSSYEQYF
TGCAGTGCTAGAGAGGTGGGGGGACTAAGCTCCTACGAGCAGTACTTC
>TRBV3-1|TRBJ1-1|many|.
CASSQGPYEAFF
TGTGCCAGCAGCCAAGGACCGTATGAAGCTTTCTTT
>TRBV6-1|TRBJ2-7|many|TRBD2
CASSYGGTSGSEIYEQYF
TGTGCCAGCAGTTATGGGGGGACTAGCGGGAGTGAAATCTACGAGCAGTACTTC
>TRBV18|TRBJ1-5|many|TRBD1
CASSLGQQNQPQHF
TGTGCCAGCTCTCTGGGACAGCAAAATCAGCCCCAGCATTTT
>TRBV20-1|TRBJ2-3|many|.
CSARGGYRTDTQYF
TGCAGTGCCCGAGGCGGGTACCGAACAGATACGCAGTATTTT
>TRBV19|TRBJ2-1|few|.
CASSADGDEQFF
TGTGCCAGTAGTGCCGATGGGGATGAGCAGTTCTTC
>TRBV20-1|TRBJ1-2|many|.
CSARVMSGTRDYGYTF
TGCAGTGCTAGAGTCATGTCCGGGACACGGGACTATGGCTACACCTTC